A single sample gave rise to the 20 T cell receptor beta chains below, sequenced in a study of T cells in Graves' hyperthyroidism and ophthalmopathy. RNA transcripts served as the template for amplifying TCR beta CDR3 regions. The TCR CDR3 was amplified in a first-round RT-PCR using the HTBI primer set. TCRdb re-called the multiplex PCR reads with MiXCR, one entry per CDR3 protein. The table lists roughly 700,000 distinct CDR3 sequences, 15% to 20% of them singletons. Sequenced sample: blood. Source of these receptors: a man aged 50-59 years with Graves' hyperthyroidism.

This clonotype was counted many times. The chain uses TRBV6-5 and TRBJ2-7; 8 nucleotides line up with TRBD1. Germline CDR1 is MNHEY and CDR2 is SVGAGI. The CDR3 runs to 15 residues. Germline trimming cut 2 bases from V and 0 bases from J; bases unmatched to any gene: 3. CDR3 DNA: TGTGCCAGCAGTTACGGACAGGGCCTCTCCTACGAGCAGTACTTC. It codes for CASSYGQGLSYEQYF.

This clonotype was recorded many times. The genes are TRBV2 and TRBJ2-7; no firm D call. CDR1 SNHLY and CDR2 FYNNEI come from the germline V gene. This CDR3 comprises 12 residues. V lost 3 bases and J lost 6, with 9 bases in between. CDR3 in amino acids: CASSDSITEQYF. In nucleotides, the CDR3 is TGTGCCAGCAGTGATTCCATTACCGAGCAGTACTTC.

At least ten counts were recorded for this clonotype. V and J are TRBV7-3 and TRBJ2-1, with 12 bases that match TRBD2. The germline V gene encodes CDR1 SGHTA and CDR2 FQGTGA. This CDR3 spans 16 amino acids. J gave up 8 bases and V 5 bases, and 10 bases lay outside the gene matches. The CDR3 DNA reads TGTGCCAGCAGCGCACGACTAGCGGGAGAAATGGATGAGCAGTTCTTC. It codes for CASSARLAGEMDEQFF.

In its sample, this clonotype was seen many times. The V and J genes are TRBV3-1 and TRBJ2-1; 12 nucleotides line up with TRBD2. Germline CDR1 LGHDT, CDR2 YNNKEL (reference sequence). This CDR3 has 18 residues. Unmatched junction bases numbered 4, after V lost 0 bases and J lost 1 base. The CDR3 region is CASSQETSGRGSYNEQFF. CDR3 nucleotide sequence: TGTGCCAGCAGCCAAGAGACTAGCGGGAGAGGGTCCTACAATGAGCAGTTCTTC.

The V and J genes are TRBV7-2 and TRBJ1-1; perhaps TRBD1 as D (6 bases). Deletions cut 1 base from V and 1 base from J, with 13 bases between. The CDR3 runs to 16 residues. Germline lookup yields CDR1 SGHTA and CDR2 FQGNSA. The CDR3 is CASSLVGRGGNTEAFF. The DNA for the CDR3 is TGTGCCAGCAGCTTAGTTGGTAGGGGGGGGAACACTGAAGCTTTCTTT.

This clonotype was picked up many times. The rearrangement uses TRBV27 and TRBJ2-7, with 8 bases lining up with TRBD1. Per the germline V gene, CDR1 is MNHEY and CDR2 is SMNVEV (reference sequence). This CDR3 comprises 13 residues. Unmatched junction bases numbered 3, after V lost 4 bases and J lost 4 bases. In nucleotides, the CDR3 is TGTGCCAGCAGTTGGACAGGGAAATACGAGCAGTACTTC. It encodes CASSWTGKYEQYF.

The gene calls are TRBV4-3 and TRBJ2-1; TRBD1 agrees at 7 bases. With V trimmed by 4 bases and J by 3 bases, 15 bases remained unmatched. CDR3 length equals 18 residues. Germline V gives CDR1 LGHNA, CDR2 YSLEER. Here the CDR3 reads CASSPLLGVGQNYNEQFF. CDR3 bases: TGCGCCAGCAGCCCCCTCCTCGGGGTGGGACAGAACTACAATGAGCAGTTCTTC.

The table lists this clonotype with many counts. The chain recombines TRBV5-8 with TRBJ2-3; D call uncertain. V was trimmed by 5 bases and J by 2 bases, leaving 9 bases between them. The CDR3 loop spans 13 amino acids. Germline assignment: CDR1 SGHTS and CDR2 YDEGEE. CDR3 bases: TGTGCCAGCAGGAGTGCATTCACAGATACGCAGTATTTT. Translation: CASRSAFTDTQYF.

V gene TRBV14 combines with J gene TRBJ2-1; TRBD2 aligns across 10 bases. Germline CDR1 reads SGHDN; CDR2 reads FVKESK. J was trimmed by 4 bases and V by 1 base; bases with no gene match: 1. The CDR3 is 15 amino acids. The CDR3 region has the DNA TGTGCCAGCAGCCAAGGAGCGGGAGGGTACAATGAGCAGTTCTTC. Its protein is CASSQGAGGYNEQFF.

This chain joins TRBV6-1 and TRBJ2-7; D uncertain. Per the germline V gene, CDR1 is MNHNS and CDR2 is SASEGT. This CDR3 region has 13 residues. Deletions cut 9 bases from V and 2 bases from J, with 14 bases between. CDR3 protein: CASYNPSTYEQYF. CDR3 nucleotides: TGTGCCAGTTATAACCCTTCAACCTACGAGCAGTACTTC.

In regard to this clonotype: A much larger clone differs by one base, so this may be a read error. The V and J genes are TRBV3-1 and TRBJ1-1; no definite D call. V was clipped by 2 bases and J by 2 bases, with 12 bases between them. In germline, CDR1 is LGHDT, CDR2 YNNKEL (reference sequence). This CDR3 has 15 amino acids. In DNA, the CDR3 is TGTGCCAGCAGCCAAAAGGGCAGGTTAAACACTGAAGCTTTCTTT. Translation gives CASSQKGRLNTEAFF.

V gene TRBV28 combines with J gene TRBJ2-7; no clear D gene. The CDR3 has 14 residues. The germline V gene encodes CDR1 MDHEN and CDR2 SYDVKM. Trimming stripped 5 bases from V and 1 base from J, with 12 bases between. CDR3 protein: CASSPILVSYEQYF. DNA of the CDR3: TGTGCCAGCAGTCCCATTCTGGTTTCCTACGAGCAGTACTTC.

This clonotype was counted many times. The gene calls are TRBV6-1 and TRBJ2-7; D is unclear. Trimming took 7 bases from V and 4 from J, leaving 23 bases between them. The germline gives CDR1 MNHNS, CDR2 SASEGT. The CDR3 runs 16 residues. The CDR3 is CASTDSKPGRLYEQYF. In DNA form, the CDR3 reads TGTGCCAGCACCGACTCCAAACCCGGCAGATTGTACGAGCAGTACTTC.

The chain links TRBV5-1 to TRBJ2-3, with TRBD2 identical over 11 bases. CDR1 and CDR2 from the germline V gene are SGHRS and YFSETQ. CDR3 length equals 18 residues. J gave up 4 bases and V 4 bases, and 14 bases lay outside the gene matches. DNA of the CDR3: TGCGCCAGCAGCCCCATAATGACTAGCGGGAAGCCTCCAGATACGCAGTATTTT. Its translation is CASSPIMTSGKPPDTQYF.

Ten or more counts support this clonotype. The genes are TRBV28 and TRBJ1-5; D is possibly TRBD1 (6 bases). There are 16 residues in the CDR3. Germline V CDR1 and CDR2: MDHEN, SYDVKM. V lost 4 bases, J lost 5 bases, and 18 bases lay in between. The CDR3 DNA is TGTGCCAGCAGTTGGGGGCCTACAGGGACCGATCAGCCCCAGCATTTT. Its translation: CASSWGPTGTDQPQHF.

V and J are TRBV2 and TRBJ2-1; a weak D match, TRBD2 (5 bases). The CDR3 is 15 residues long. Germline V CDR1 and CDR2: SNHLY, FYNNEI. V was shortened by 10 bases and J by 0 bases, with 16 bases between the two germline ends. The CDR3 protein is CATSGERSSYNEQFF. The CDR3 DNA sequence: TGTGCCACTAGTGGGGAGCGGAGCTCCTACAATGAGCAGTTCTTC.

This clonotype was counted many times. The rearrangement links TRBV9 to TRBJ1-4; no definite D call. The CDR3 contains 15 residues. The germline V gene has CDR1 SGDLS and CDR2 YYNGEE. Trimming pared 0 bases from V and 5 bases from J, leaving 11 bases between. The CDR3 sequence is CASSVGAAPNEKLFF. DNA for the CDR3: TGTGCCAGCAGCGTAGGGGCAGCTCCAAATGAAAAACTGTTTTTT.

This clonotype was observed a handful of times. The CDR3 DNA reads as TGTGCCTGGCGGATCAGGACTAGCGCGTACAATGAGCAGTTCTTC. Its translation is CAWRIRTSAYNEQFF. The chain couples TRBV30 to TRBJ2-1; 9 bases are shared with TRBD2. The CDR3 runs 15 residues. J gave up 4 bases and V 5 bases, and 9 bases lay outside the gene matches. CDR1 is GTSNPN and CDR2 is SVGIG in the germline V gene (reference sequence).

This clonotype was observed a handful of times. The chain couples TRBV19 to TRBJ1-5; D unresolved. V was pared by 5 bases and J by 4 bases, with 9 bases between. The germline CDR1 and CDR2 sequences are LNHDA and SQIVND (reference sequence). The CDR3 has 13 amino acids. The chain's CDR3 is CASSANQNQPQHF. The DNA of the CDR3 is TGTGCCAGTAGTGCAAACCAGAATCAGCCCCAGCATTTT.

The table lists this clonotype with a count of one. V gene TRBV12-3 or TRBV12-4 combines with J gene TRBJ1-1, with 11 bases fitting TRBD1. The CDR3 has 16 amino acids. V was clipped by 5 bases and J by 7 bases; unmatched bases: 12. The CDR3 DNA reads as TGTGCCAGCAGTCACGGACAGGGGGCTAAGGTTCGTGAAGCTTTCTTT. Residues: CASSHGQGAKVREAFF.